These 32 T cell receptor beta chains were all obtained from the same sample, sequenced in a study of blood T cell repertoires in COVID-19. TCRdb's table, derived via immunoSEQ multiplex PCR, lists solely in-frame clones and lacks some. The sample records roughly 78,000 clones, approximately 89% being singletons. The sample was peripheral blood. These receptors were collected from a woman aged 55-70 years with acute or convalescent COVID-19.

This chain links TRBV30 with TRBJ2-1, with 9 bases lining up with TRBD2. Germline assignment: CDR1 GTSNPN and CDR2 SVGIG (reference sequence). The CDR3 totals 15 residues. The ends lost 4 bases at V and 0 bases at J; junction bases unmatched: 4. The CDR3 here is CAWTSGVSSYNEQFF. The CDR3 DNA reads TGTGCCTGGACTAGCGGGGTTAGCTCCTACAATGAGCAGTTCTTC.

V and J are TRBV6-5 and TRBJ1-5; unclear D gene. The CDR3 is made up of 15 amino acids. Between the trimmed V and J ends, which lost 6 bases and 2 bases, there was a span of 14 bases. Germline CDR1 reads MNHEY; CDR2 reads SVGAGI. The CDR3 sequence is CASRPSGRGNQPQHF. CDR3 nucleotide sequence: TGTGCCAGCAGGCCTTCGGGGAGAGGCAATCAGCCCCAGCATTTT.

This chain links TRBV5-6 with TRBJ2-3; D remains unclear. Germline CDR1 reads SGHDT; CDR2 reads YYEEEE. V was cut by 0 bases and J by 7 bases, with 9 bases left in between. The CDR3 extends over 13 amino acids. As DNA, the CDR3 is TGTGCCAGCAGCTTGGACAGACAATATACGCAGTATTTT. It yields the protein CASSLDRQYTQYF.

About this clone itself: The junction shows a germline mismatch at one end, possibly a read error. The same CDR3 also results from other DNA sequences found in this sample. The chain carries TRBV12-3 or TRBV12-4 and TRBJ2-7, with D possibly being TRBD2 (5 bases). This CDR3 region has 13 residues. DNA for the CDR3: TGCGCCAGCAGTTTCGGGAATACCTACGAGCAGTACTTC. Its protein is CASSFGNTYEQYF.

The CDR3 spells CASSVGLAGATYNEQFF. CDR3 DNA: TGTGCCAGCAGCGTTGGACTAGCGGGGGCAACTTACAATGAGCAGTTCTTC. The chain combines TRBV9 with TRBJ2-1; 13 bases line up with TRBD2. Looked up from germline, CDR1 is SGDLS and CDR2 is YYNGEE. The CDR3 is 17 residues long. The V gene end was trimmed by 2 bases and the J gene end by 4 bases; junction bases not matched to a gene: 6.

The chain uses TRBV10-3 and TRBJ2-7, with TRBD2 matching over 13 bases. CDR3 length: 16 amino acids. Germline values: CDR1 ENHRY, CDR2 SYGVKD. V was clipped by 6 bases and J by 2 bases; unmatched bases: 7. The CDR3 sequence: CAIRSGTSGATYEQYF. The CDR3 coding sequence is TGTGCCATCAGATCGGGGACTAGCGGGGCCACCTACGAGCAGTACTTC.

The chain couples TRBV16 to TRBJ2-7; 11 nucleotides align to TRBD1. The germline gives CDR1 KGHSY, CDR2 FQNENV. The CDR3 extends over 15 amino acids. J gave up 2 bases and V 4 bases, and 4 bases lay outside the gene matches. This CDR3 reads CASSRGTGGPYEQYF. DNA for the CDR3: TGTGCCAGCAGCCGGGGGACAGGGGGTCCCTACGAGCAGTACTTC.

The CDR3: CAWSVRDSLNEKLFF. The DNA for the CDR3 is TGTGCCTGGAGTGTACGGGACAGCTTAAATGAAAAACTGTTTTTT. This chain joins TRBV30 and TRBJ1-4; TRBD1 agrees at 7 bases. Losses at the gene ends were 0 bases for V and 5 bases for J; bases not matched to a gene: 6. Germline CDR1 GTSNPN, CDR2 SVGIG (reference sequence). This CDR3 comprises 15 residues.

This clone was counted once. V gene TRBV19 combines with J gene TRBJ2-2, with D perhaps matching TRBD1 (5 bases). The CDR3 consists of 17 residues. Germline values: CDR1 LNHDA, CDR2 SQIVND (reference sequence). Trimming removed 1 base at V and 3 bases at J, with 15 bases between. Here the CDR3 reads CASSIVRSGRDTGELFF. CDR3 nucleotides: TGTGCCAGTAGTATAGTACGGAGTGGCAGGGACACCGGGGAGCTGTTTTTT.

The genes are TRBV6-2 or TRBV6-3 and TRBJ2-5; the D gene is possibly TRBD2 (5 bases). The CDR3 runs to 16 residues. Germline V gene data show CDR1 as MNHEY and CDR2 as SVGEGT. Trimming took 4 bases from V and 5 from J, leaving 20 bases between them. The CDR3 nucleotides read TGTGCCAGCAGTTCTCGCTACGGACTGGCCGGGGAGACCCAGTACTTC. As protein: CASSSRYGLAGETQYF.

The chain joins TRBV21-1 to TRBJ2-3; the D call in the table, TRBD1, was not verified against the DNA. TRBV21-1 is termed a pseudogene. The CDR3 totals 17 residues. The CDR3 coding sequence is TGTGCCAGCAGCAAAGCGCGACAGGGGGCTTACACAGATACGCAGTATTTT. Its protein is CASSKARQGAYTDTQYF.

V usage is TRBV5-1 and J usage is TRBJ2-3; 11 bases are a match to TRBD1. Germline CDR1 SGHRS, CDR2 YFSETQ. V was pared by 4 bases and J by 1 base, with 5 bases of the junction left unmatched. This CDR3 contains 16 residues. The CDR3 DNA is TGCGCCAGCAGCCGTGGGACAGGGGGAGGCACAGATACGCAGTATTTT. Protein product: CASSRGTGGGTDTQYF. Full variable domain (missing parts from reference TRBV5-1 and TRBJ2-3): KAGVTQTPRYLIKTRGQQVTLSCSPISGHRSVSWYQQTPGQGLQFLFEYFSETQRNKGNFPGRFSGRQFSNSRSEMNVSTLELGDSALYLCASSRGTGGGTDTQYFGPGTRLTVL.

V usage is TRBV19 and J usage is TRBJ1-1, with TRBD1 identical over 7 bases. In germline, CDR1 is LNHDA, CDR2 SQIVND (reference sequence). The CDR3 runs 16 residues. With 6 bases clipped from V and 0 bases from J, the junction kept 10 bases outside the gene matches. The CDR3 loop is CASRPTGVRMNTEAFF. CDR3 sequence (DNA): TGTGCCAGTAGACCTACAGGGGTCAGGATGAACACTGAAGCTTTCTTT.

The rearrangement uses TRBV10-3 and TRBJ2-7, with TRBD2 matching 11 bases. The CDR3 runs to 15 residues. CDR1 and CDR2 (germline): ENHRY, SYGVKD. J was trimmed by 3 bases and V by 3 bases; bases with no gene match: 4. The CDR3: CAISELLAGGYEQYF. Here the CDR3 DNA reads TGTGCCATCAGTGAATTGCTAGCGGGAGGCTACGAGCAGTACTTC.

J is TRBJ2-1 and V is TRBV12-3 or TRBV12-4; the match to TRBD1 covers 7 bases. The CDR3 spans 12 residues. V lost 6 bases and J lost 7; bases outside the gene matches: 3. The CDR3: CASSPQGNEQFF. The CDR3 DNA follows: TGTGCCAGCAGCCCACAGGGGAATGAGCAGTTCTTC.

The rearrangement uses TRBV15 and TRBJ2-1; 7 bases agree with TRBD2. J was trimmed by 3 bases and V by 0 bases; bases with no gene match: 5. Germline-derived CDR1 and CDR2 are LNHNV and YYDKDF (reference sequence). The CDR3 covers 16 residues. This chain's CDR3 is CATSRDHSSGYNEQFF. The CDR3 nucleotides read TGTGCCACCAGCAGAGATCATTCTAGCGGCTACAATGAGCAGTTCTTC.

With respect to this clone: Other DNA sequences in this sample translate to the same CDR3. This CDR3 is CASSPQGSGANVLTF. The CDR3 bases are TGTGCCAGCAGCCCCCAGGGCTCTGGGGCCAACGTCCTGACTTTC. This rearrangement joins TRBV7-3 to TRBJ2-6, with D possibly matching TRBD1 (5 bases). This CDR3 spans 15 amino acids. Germline V gene lookup returns CDR1 SGHTA and CDR2 FQGTGA. Trimming took 5 bases from V and 0 from J, leaving 8 bases between them.

The genes are TRBV28 and TRBJ2-5, with D perhaps TRBD1 (5 bases). Germline CDR1 reads MDHEN; CDR2 reads SYDVKM. This CDR3 has 14 amino acids. V was clipped by 5 bases and J by 2 bases, with 12 bases between them. The CDR3 loop is CASSPPDRQETQYF. The CDR3 DNA sequence: TGTGCCAGCAGTCCCCCCGACAGACAAGAGACCCAGTACTTC. The variable domain in full, completed from reference TRBV28 and TRBJ2-5, reads DVKVTQSSRYLVKRTGEKVFLECVQDMDHENMFWYRQDPGLGLRLIYFSYDVKMKEKGDIPEGYSVSREKKERFSLILESASTNQTSMYLCASSPPDRQETQYFGPGTRLLVL.

The chain joins TRBV7-2 to TRBJ1-1; D is unclear. Trimming stripped 1 base from V and 5 bases from J, with 11 bases between. Germline CDR1 and CDR2: SGHTA and FQGNSA. This CDR3 is 14 amino acids long. The CDR3 sequence is CASSLVPGWTEAFF. CDR3 bases: TGTGCCAGCAGCTTAGTCCCGGGTTGGACTGAAGCTTTCTTT. The whole variable domain, remainder taken from reference TRBV7-2 and TRBJ1-1, is GAGVSQSPSNKVTEKGKDVELRCDPISGHTALYWYRQSLGQGLEFLIYFQGNSAPDKSGLPSDRFSAERTGGSVSTLTIQRTQQEDSAVYLCASSLVPGWTEAFFGQGTRLTVV.

The chain couples TRBV2 to TRBJ2-2; possibly TRBD2 for D (6 bases). Between the trimmed V and J ends, which lost 2 bases and 6 bases, there was a span of 16 bases. From germline, CDR1 is SNHLY and CDR2 FYNNEI. This CDR3 contains 16 residues. The CDR3 loop is CASSEWGVGGAGELFF. The CDR3 DNA reads as TGTGCCAGCAGTGAATGGGGGGTGGGCGGGGCCGGGGAGCTGTTTTTT.

The CDR3 nucleotides read TGTGCCAGCAGCTTTTGGACAGGGGTCATTAATGAGCAGTTCTTC. This sequence encodes CASSFWTGVINEQFF. The chain carries TRBV7-9 and TRBJ2-1; 9 bases align to TRBD1. This CDR3 region has 15 residues. Losses at the gene ends were 3 bases for V and 7 bases for J; bases not matched to a gene: 7. Looked up from germline, CDR1 is SEHNR and CDR2 is FQNEAQ (reference sequence).

CDR3 in DNA: TGTGCCAGCAGTCCCCACAGCGGTTCAACCTACGAGCAGTACTTC. Its protein product is CASSPHSGSTYEQYF. This chain links TRBV28 with TRBJ2-7, with D possibly TRBD2 on 5 matching bases. The CDR3 totals 15 residues. V shed 5 bases and J shed 2 bases, with 16 bases lying between them. In germline, CDR1 is MDHEN, CDR2 SYDVKM.

V is TRBV24-1 and J is TRBJ2-3, with D possibly matching TRBD2 (6 bases). V gave up 4 bases and J gave up 1 base, with 14 bases separating them. The CDR3 extends over 16 amino acids. Germline assignment: CDR1 KGHDR and CDR2 SFDVKD. CDR3 in amino acids: CATSEARWGGTDTQYF. For the CDR3, the DNA is TGTGCCACCAGTGAGGCCCGGTGGGGGGGCACAGATACGCAGTATTTT.

This clone has a single count. The chain uses TRBV28 and TRBJ1-6, with D possibly being TRBD1 (5 bases). V lost 9 bases to trimming and J lost 9 bases, with 18 bases between them. The CDR3 is made up of 14 amino acids. Looked up from germline, CDR1 is MDHEN and CDR2 is SYDVKM. This CDR3 is CASSTRDLSSPLHF. The DNA of the CDR3 is TGTGCCAGTTCAACCAGGGATCTATCTTCACCCCTCCACTTT.

The V and J genes are TRBV27 and TRBJ1-2, with D perhaps matching TRBD1 (5 bases). Germline V gives CDR1 MNHEY, CDR2 SMNVEV (reference sequence). The V end lost 0 bases, the J end lost 6 bases, and 11 bases lay between the germline ends. This CDR3 spans 14 amino acids. The CDR3 DNA sequence: TGTGCCAGCAGTTTATCAGGGCAGGGTGATGGCTACACCTTC. It codes for CASSLSGQGDGYTF.

The genes are TRBV6-2 or TRBV6-3 and TRBJ2-2; 13 bases are a match to TRBD2. The CDR3 extends over 17 amino acids. Germline CDR1 is MNHEY and CDR2 is SVGEGT. The V and J ends lost 4 bases and 5 bases, in that order; junction bases with no gene match: 7. The CDR3 DNA is TGTGCCAGCAGTTCCACTAGCGGGGGGGCCGGAACCGGGGAGCTGTTTTTT. Protein sequence: CASSSTSGGAGTGELFF.

In its sample, this clone was seen a few times. The chain is built from TRBV19 and TRBJ2-7; D is perhaps TRBD1 (6 bases). The CDR3 has 15 amino acids. Germline V gene data show CDR1 as LNHDA and CDR2 as SQIVND (reference sequence). Trimming left V 3 bases short and J 3 bases short, with 15 bases between. CDR3 nucleotide sequence: TGTGCCAGTAGTATGGGGGACAAATCGTTCTACGAGCAGTACTTC. Translated, it gives CASSMGDKSFYEQYF.

CDR3 residues: CASSRAGVDQPQHF. Written as DNA, the CDR3 is TGTGCCAGCTCCCGAGCAGGGGTCGATCAGCCCCAGCATTTT. The chain carries TRBV18 and TRBJ1-5; D might be TRBD1 (6 bases). The CDR3 length is 14 residues. The V gene lost 6 bases and the J gene lost 5 bases, with 14 bases spanning the gap. Germline V gene lookup returns CDR1 KGHSH and CDR2 LQKENI.

This sequence joins TRBV19 and TRBJ2-2; 7 positions agree with TRBD1. Germline V lookup: CDR1 LNHDA, CDR2 SQIVND (reference sequence). J was trimmed by 4 bases and V by 7 bases; bases with no gene match: 9. The CDR3 sequence is 15 residues long. CDR3: CASNSITGATGELFF. CDR3 DNA sequence: TGTGCCAGTAATTCCATCACAGGGGCCACCGGGGAGCTGTTTTTT.

The V and J genes are TRBV28 and TRBJ2-2, with D possibly being TRBD2 (7 bases). Germline assignment: CDR1 MDHEN and CDR2 SYDVKM. This CDR3 has 15 amino acids. V was cut by 7 bases and J by 2 bases, with 14 bases left in between. DNA of the CDR3: TGTGCCAGCACCCTAGGGGGGGTCAACACCGGGGAGCTGTTTTTT. Protein sequence: CASTLGGVNTGELFF.

The genes are TRBV11-3 and TRBJ2-3; 10 nucleotides line up with TRBD2. This CDR3 is 14 amino acids long. Germline values: CDR1 SGHNT, CDR2 YENEEA. Trimming took 5 bases from V and 8 from J; bases not matched to a gene: 7. CDR3 in amino acids: CASSTPGTSVTQYF. For the CDR3, the DNA is TGTGCCAGCAGCACCCCCGGGACTAGCGTTACGCAGTATTTT.

CDR3 DNA: TGTGCCATCGGACTAGCGGGGGGACCTTCCAACACAGATACGCAGTATTTT. The encoded protein is CAIGLAGGPSNTDTQYF. The rearrangement uses TRBV10-3 and TRBJ2-3; TRBD2 aligns across 14 bases. Germline CDR1 ENHRY, CDR2 SYGVKD. The V and J ends lost 8 bases and 2 bases, in that order; junction bases with no gene match: 9. The CDR3 is 17 amino acids.